Below, 15 T cell receptor beta chains from the same sample are listed, as sequenced in a study of cytomegalovirus exposure and HLA in healthy donors. Clones were sequenced by immunoSEQ multiplex PCR, and TCRdb holds only the in-frame ones, with some missing. The sample contains 71,000 or so clones, approximately 94% of which appear only once. The sample consisted of PBMCs. Receptors were obtained from a man between 18 and 35 years old in good health and CMV-seropositive.

The chain joins TRBV25-1 to TRBJ2-1; 7 bases are shared with TRBD2. CDR3 size: 14 residues. The V segment lost 6 bases and the J segment 2 bases; nucleotides outside the gene matches: 4. The germline gives CDR1 MGHDK, CDR2 SYGVNS. The CDR3, as DNA: TGTGCCAGCAGAAGCGGGGAAACCTACAATGAGCAGTTCTTC. It translates to CASRSGETYNEQFF.

The chain carries TRBV27 and TRBJ1-4; TRBD1 agrees at 8 bases. With V trimmed by 6 bases and J by 6 bases, 12 bases remained unmatched. Germline V CDR1 and CDR2: MNHEY, SMNVEV (reference sequence). This CDR3 region has 16 residues. CDR3 loop: CASSPARTGTDEKLFF. The DNA for the CDR3 is TGTGCCAGCAGCCCCGCGCGGACAGGGACCGATGAAAAACTGTTTTTT.

The chain recombines TRBV5-1 with TRBJ2-2; 9 bases agree with TRBD2. This CDR3 contains 16 residues. The V and J ends lost 2 bases and 0 bases, in that order; junction bases with no gene match: 2. Germline-derived CDR1 and CDR2 are SGHRS and YFSETQ. DNA for the CDR3: TGCGCCAGCAGCTTTTTAGCGGGGGCGAACACCGGGGAGCTGTTTTTT. It specifies CASSFLAGANTGELFF.

The rearrangement links TRBV7-6 to TRBJ2-7; 9 bases are a match to TRBD1. CDR1 and CDR2 (germline): SGHVS, FNYEAQ. The junction had 12 bases not matched to a gene; V was cut back by 5 bases and J by 7 bases. This CDR3 is 15 amino acids long. CDR3 coding DNA: TGTGCCAGCAGCAGCGAACAGGGGGCGCTGGGGGAGCAGTACTTC. Translated, it gives CASSSEQGALGEQYF.

V gene TRBV28 combines with J gene TRBJ2-1; possibly TRBD1 for D (6 bases). CDR3 length: 14 residues. The V end lost 6 bases, the J end lost 4 bases, and 13 bases lay between the germline ends. Per germline, CDR1 MDHEN and CDR2 SYDVKM. The CDR3 protein is CASSTGQTYNEQFF. The CDR3 DNA reads TGTGCCAGCAGCACAGGACAGACATACAATGAGCAGTTCTTC.

The chain is built from TRBV2 and TRBJ1-1; 8 nucleotides agree with TRBD1. V was clipped by 6 bases and J by 7 bases; unmatched bases: 4. This CDR3 spans 12 amino acids. CDR1 is SNHLY and CDR2 is FYNNEI in the germline V gene. CDR3 DNA: TGTGCCAGCAGGACAGGACAGGGTGAAGCTTTCTTT. It encodes CASRTGQGEAFF.

The chain carries TRBV5-1 and TRBJ2-3; TRBD2 matches at 8 bases. V shed 0 bases and J 2 bases; nucleotides not matched to a gene: 5. Germline assignment: CDR1 SGHRS and CDR2 YFSETQ. The CDR3 is 16 amino acids. In DNA, the CDR3 is TGCGCCAGCAGCTTGGATCTTAGCGGGAACACAGATACGCAGTATTTT. This codes for CASSLDLSGNTDTQYF. The full variable domain, in which reference TRBV5-1 and TRBJ2-3 provide the parts outside the CDR3, is KAGVTQTPRYLIKTRGQQVTLSCSPISGHRSVSWYQQTPGQGLQFLFEYFSETQRNKGNFPGRFSGRQFSNSRSEMNVSTLELGDSALYLCASSLDLSGNTDTQYFGPGTRLTVL.

The chain joins TRBV6-1 to TRBJ1-6; D not certain. V was shortened by 6 bases and J by 3 bases, with 6 bases between the two germline ends. This CDR3 has 13 amino acids. The V gene's germline CDR1 is MNHNS and CDR2 SASEGT. In nucleotides, the CDR3 is TGTGCCAGCAGGGGAGACTATAATTCACCCCTCCACTTT. Amino acid sequence: CASRGDYNSPLHF.

This chain uses TRBV7-9 with TRBJ2-7; TRBD1 matches 7 bases. Germline V lookup: CDR1 SEHNR, CDR2 FQNEAQ (reference sequence). V trimming: 3 bases; J trimming: 3 bases; junction bases outside the gene matches: 2. The CDR3 runs to 13 residues. The CDR3 spells CASSFGTDYEQYF. For the CDR3, the DNA is TGTGCCAGCAGCTTCGGGACAGACTACGAGCAGTACTTC. The full variable domain, its missing parts supplied by reference TRBV7-9 and TRBJ2-7, is DTGVSQNPRHKITKRGQNVTFRCDPISEHNRLYWYRQTLGQGPEFLTYFQNEAQLEKSRLLSDRFSAERPKGSFSTLEIQRTEQGDSAMYLCASSFGTDYEQYFGPGTRLTVT.

The V call is TRBV29-1, the J call TRBJ1-2; 8 bases fit TRBD1. J gave up 2 bases and V 1 base, and 3 bases lay outside the gene matches. This CDR3 has 14 residues. Germline V gene sequence: CDR1 SQVTM, CDR2 ANQGSEA. This chain's CDR3 is CSVEVYRGNYGYTF. The CDR3 bases are TGCAGCGTTGAAGTGTACAGGGGGAACTATGGCTACACCTTC.

The chain couples TRBV5-1 to TRBJ2-5; D may be TRBD2 (5 bases). V lost 4 bases to trimming and J lost 2 bases, with 15 bases between them. The CDR3 length is 15 residues. Germline CDR1 SGHRS, CDR2 YFSETQ. CDR3 in amino acids: CASSPGGFGQETQYF. CDR3 nucleotide sequence: TGCGCCAGCAGCCCTGGAGGCTTCGGGCAAGAGACCCAGTACTTC.

The V call is TRBV28, the J call TRBJ2-7; perhaps TRBD2 as D (7 bases). Germline V lookup: CDR1 MDHEN, CDR2 SYDVKM. Trimming took off 4 bases at V and 7 bases at J, with 14 bases between the two ends. The CDR3 contains 13 residues. The DNA for the CDR3 is TGTGCCAGCAGTTCTGGAGGGAGGGGGGAGCAGTACTTC. Its translation: CASSSGGRGEQYF.

This clone was recorded only once. This chain uses TRBV7-9 with TRBJ2-1; 13 nucleotides line up with TRBD2. Looked up from germline, CDR1 is SEHNR and CDR2 is FQNEAQ (reference sequence). The V gene end was trimmed by 2 bases and the J gene end by 7 bases; junction bases not matched to a gene: 11. The CDR3 is made up of 18 amino acids. The CDR3 region is CASSLTLAGGPAHNEQFF. CDR3 bases: TGTGCCAGCAGCTTAACACTAGCGGGAGGGCCGGCTCATAATGAGCAGTTCTTC.

This clone was found a few times. The rearrangement joins TRBV19 to TRBJ1-3; unclear D gene. The germline V and J ends were trimmed by 9 bases and 7 bases, with 16 bases remaining between them. The CDR3 covers 13 residues. Germline CDR1 reads LNHDA; CDR2 reads SQIVND (reference sequence). CDR3 nucleotide sequence: TGTGCCAGCGGAGAGACCAGCGCGAACACCATATATTTT. This translates into CASGETSANTIYF.

The rearrangement joins TRBV25-1 to TRBJ2-2, with 7 bases lining up with TRBD2. V shed 10 bases and J 7 bases; nucleotides not matched to a gene: 15. The CDR3 is made up of 15 amino acids. Germline V gives CDR1 MGHDK, CDR2 SYGVNS. Here the CDR3 reads CATSPEGGDHGELFF. The DNA for the CDR3 is TGTGCCACCTCCCCCGAGGGAGGGGATCACGGGGAGCTGTTTTTT.